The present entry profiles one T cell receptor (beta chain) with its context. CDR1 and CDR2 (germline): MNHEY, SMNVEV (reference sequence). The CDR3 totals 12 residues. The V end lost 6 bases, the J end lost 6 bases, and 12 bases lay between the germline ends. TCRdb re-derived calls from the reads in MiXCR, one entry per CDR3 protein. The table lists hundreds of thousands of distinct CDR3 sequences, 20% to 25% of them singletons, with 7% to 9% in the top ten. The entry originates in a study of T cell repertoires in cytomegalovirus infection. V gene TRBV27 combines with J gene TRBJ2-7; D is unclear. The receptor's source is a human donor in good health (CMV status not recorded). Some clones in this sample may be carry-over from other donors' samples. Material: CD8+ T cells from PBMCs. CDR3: CASSHPSREQYF. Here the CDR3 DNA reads TGTGCCAGCAGCCACCCTTCTCGCGAGCAGTACTTC.